This T cell receptor (beta chain) derives from a study of T-cell memory formation after mild COVID-19. Broader study findings: Clones shrinking between day 15 and 85 showed a balanced CD4/CD8 split, and those that grew later tilted toward CD4+. Prior to infection, memory already included some responding clones, suggesting cross-reactive memory joined.

MiXCR, applied by TCRdb to the 5' RACE reads, yields one record per CDR3 protein. Of a few hundred thousand distinct CDR3 sequences listed, 20% to 30% are singletons. This clonotype appeared once. Its antigen remains unidentified. Per the germline V gene, CDR1 is DFQATT and CDR2 is SNEGSKA (reference sequence). Germline trimming cut 5 bases from V and 4 bases from J; bases unmatched to any gene: 5. The CDR3 extends over 13 amino acids. The chain combines TRBV20-1 with TRBJ1-2, with 9 bases fitting TRBD1. This sequence originates from an adult woman who had mild COVID-19 (a few samples of this study predate the infection). Cell type and time point are not known. The sequencing sample was made of PBMCs or a T cell subset sorted from them (not recorded which). CDR3: CSAGPGQGYGYTF. As DNA, the CDR3 is TGCAGTGCTGGCCCGGGACAGGGCTATGGCTACACCTTC.